The clone carrying this T cell receptor beta chain was found a few times. The V and J ends lost 3 bases and 5 bases respectively, with 10 bases between them. CDR3 size: 14 residues. Looked up from germline, CDR1 is SGHAT and CDR2 is FQDESV (reference sequence). The data were taken from a study of T-cell memory formation after mild COVID-19. MiXCR was run by TCRdb on the 5' RACE reads, yielding one entry per CDR3 protein. The data hold some 600,000 distinct CDR3 sequences, with roughly a sixth observed a single time. This clonotype was sampled from an adult woman who had mild COVID-19 (a few samples of this study predate the infection). Cell type and time point are not known. The chain has TRBV11-1 and TRBJ2-2; possible D gene TRBD2, 6 bases. Sequencing was carried out using PBMCs or a T cell subset sorted from them (not recorded which). The DNA of the CDR3 is TGTGCCAGCAGCTTTGCGGGGATGACCGGGGAGCTGTTTTTT. The encoded protein is CASSFAGMTGELFF.